The text below deals with one T cell receptor beta chain. The protocol was immunoSEQ multiplex PCR, while the TCRdb copy is restricted to in-frame clones and leaves out a portion. This table holds 300,000 to 350,000 clones, around 91% found once. The data derive from a study of blood T cell repertoires in COVID-19. With V trimmed by 1 base and J by 3 bases, 8 bases remained unmatched. The CDR3 covers 16 residues. Looked up from germline, CDR1 is LGHDT and CDR2 is YNNKEL (reference sequence). The chain joins TRBV3-1 (or the pseudogene TRBV3-2) to TRBJ1-1; 7 nucleotides line up with TRBD1. Specimen: peripheral blood. This receptor was identified in a young woman who had recovered from COVID-19. The CDR3 DNA reads TGTGCCAGCAGCCAAGGGTGGGGACAGTACGACACTGAAGCTTTCTTT. This translates into CASSQGWGQYDTEAFF.